The 9 T cell receptor beta chains given below trace back to one sample, sequenced in a study of shared T cell receptors in the human thymus. Some clones are missing from TCRdb's copy, which holds only in-frame ones; the method was immunoSEQ multiplex PCR. The sample holds 650,000 to 950,000 clones, around 85% seen once. This sample also appeared in a second study, on human thymus T cells.

Sequencing used thymocytes. The receptors stem from a girl under two years old with a congenital heart defect.

CDR3 residues: CASSPHPGTGGYGYTF. The CDR3 DNA reads as TGTGCCAGTAGTCCCCACCCCGGGACAGGGGGCTATGGCTACACCTTC. The chain couples TRBV19 to TRBJ1-2; TRBD1 matches at 11 bases. The CDR3 spans 16 residues. J lost 4 bases, V lost 5 bases, and 9 bases had no gene match. Germline assignment: CDR1 LNHDA and CDR2 SQIVND (reference sequence).

The chain has TRBV5-1 and TRBJ1-2; a possible D gene is TRBD1 (5 bases). V dropped 4 bases and J dropped 8 bases, with 24 bases sitting between them. Germline-derived CDR1 and CDR2 are SGHRS and YFSETQ. CDR3 length: 16 amino acids. CDR3 sequence (DNA): TGCGCCAGCAGCAAATACCCACAGAGCAGGGTTGGGGGCTACACCTTC. Its protein is CASSKYPQSRVGGYTF.

The chain uses TRBV28 and TRBJ1-5; 9 bases map to TRBD1. The V gene end was trimmed by 4 bases and the J gene end by 6 bases; junction bases not matched to a gene: 4. This CDR3 has 14 residues. The germline V gene encodes CDR1 MDHEN and CDR2 SYDVKM. The CDR3 loop reads CASSSGTGRQPQHF. The CDR3, as DNA: TGTGCCAGCAGTTCCGGGACAGGGCGTCAGCCCCAGCATTTT.

CDR3 nucleotides: TGTGCCAGCAGTTACTCAGGGGCCCAGCCCCAGCATTTT. It is translated as CASSYSGAQPQHF. V is TRBV6-5 and J is TRBJ1-5; TRBD1 might be the D (5 bases). Trimming stripped 0 bases from V and 7 bases from J, with 7 bases between. The CDR3 runs 13 residues. The germline V gene encodes CDR1 MNHEY and CDR2 SVGAGI.

This chain connects TRBV6-1 to TRBJ1-5; 9 bases map to TRBD1. The CDR3 contains 15 residues. The V gene's germline CDR1 is MNHNS and CDR2 SASEGT. The trim removed 6 bases at V and 2 bases at J, leaving 5 bases unmatched. The CDR3 nucleotides are TGTGCCAGCAGCGGGGGACAGGGAGGCAATCAGCCCCAGCATTTT. It specifies CASSGGQGGNQPQHF.

The gene calls are TRBV14 and TRBJ1-6; 7 bases map to TRBD1. The CDR3 is made up of 20 amino acids. Per germline, CDR1 SGHDN and CDR2 FVKESK. V was pared by 1 base and J by 7 bases, with 19 bases of the junction left unmatched. The DNA for the CDR3 is TGTGCCAGCAGCCAAGGAACATATAACACAGCCGGACAGGCGAATTCACCCCTCCACTTT. Translated, it gives CASSQGTYNTAGQANSPLHF.

The chain joins TRBV5-4 to TRBJ1-1, with TRBD1 matching 8 bases. Trimming removed 4 bases from V and 3 bases from J; junction bases left unmatched: 8. The germline gives CDR1 SGHNT, CDR2 YYREEE (reference sequence). The CDR3 totals 15 residues. The DNA for the CDR3 is TGTGCCAGCAGCCCCCGGACAGGGAAGGACACTGAAGCTTTCTTT. Its translation: CASSPRTGKDTEAFF.

This sequence joins TRBV6-1 and TRBJ1-5; tentatively, D is TRBD1 (6 bases). This CDR3 is 13 amino acids long. V was cut by 7 bases and J by 1 base, with 8 bases left in between. CDR1 and CDR2 from the germline V gene are MNHNS and SASEGT. The CDR3 protein is CASIDRSNQPQHF. The CDR3 DNA sequence: TGTGCCAGCATCGACAGGAGCAATCAGCCCCAGCATTTT.

The rearrangement uses TRBV5-6 and TRBJ1-5; TRBD1 might be the D (5 bases). The V gene's germline CDR1 is SGHDT and CDR2 YYEEEE. This CDR3 contains 14 residues. V was pared by 0 bases and J by 9 bases, with 13 bases between. For the CDR3, the DNA is TGTGCCAGCAGCTTGGAGGGGCAGAAATGGCCCCAGCATTTT. Translating it yields CASSLEGQKWPQHF.